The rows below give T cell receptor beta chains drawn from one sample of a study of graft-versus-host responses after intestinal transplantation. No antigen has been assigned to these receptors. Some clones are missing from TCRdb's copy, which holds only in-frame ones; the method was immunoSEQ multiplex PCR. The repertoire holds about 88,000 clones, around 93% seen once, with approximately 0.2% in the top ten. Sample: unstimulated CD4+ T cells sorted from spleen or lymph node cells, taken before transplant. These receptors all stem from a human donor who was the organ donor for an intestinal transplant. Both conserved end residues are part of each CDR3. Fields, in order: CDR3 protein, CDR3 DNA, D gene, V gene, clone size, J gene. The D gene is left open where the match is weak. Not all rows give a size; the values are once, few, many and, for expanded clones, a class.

cdr3_aa: CASSPHRFGTGGSDTQYF
cdr3_nt: TGTGCCAGCAGCCCTCATCGGTTCGGGACAGGGGGATCAGATACGCAGTATTTT
d_call: TRBD1
v_call: TRBV11-3
clone_size: .
j_call: TRBJ2-3

cdr3_aa: CASSPPTPIYEQYF
cdr3_nt: TGTGCCAGCTCACCACCGACACCGATCTACGAGCAGTACTTC
d_call: .
v_call: TRBV18
clone_size: .
j_call: TRBJ2-7

cdr3_aa: CASSLSGTSNEQFF
cdr3_nt: TGCGCCAGCAGCTTGAGCGGGACTTCCAATGAGCAGTTCTTC
d_call: TRBD2
v_call: TRBV5-1
clone_size: .
j_call: TRBJ2-1

cdr3_aa: CASSVGTSGGLNTDTQYF
cdr3_nt: TGTGCCAGCAGCGTGGGGACTAGCGGGGGCCTGAACACAGATACGCAGTATTTT
d_call: TRBD2
v_call: TRBV9
clone_size: .
j_call: TRBJ2-3

cdr3_aa: CASSGDRGAVWNQPQHF
cdr3_nt: TGTGCCAGCAGCGGGGACAGGGGGGCCGTTTGGAATCAGCCCCAGCATTTT
d_call: TRBD1
v_call: TRBV7-2
clone_size: .
j_call: TRBJ1-5

cdr3_aa: CSAVGQVGYTF
cdr3_nt: TGCAGTGCAGTTGGACAAGTAGGCTACACCTTC
d_call: .
v_call: TRBV20-1
clone_size: .
j_call: TRBJ1-2

cdr3_aa: CASSQVNRGTGEGYGYTF
cdr3_nt: TGCGCCAGCAGCCAAGTAAACCGCGGGACAGGGGAAGGCTATGGCTACACCTTC
d_call: TRBD1
v_call: TRBV4-1
clone_size: once
j_call: TRBJ1-2

cdr3_aa: CASSNVNGVYEQYF
cdr3_nt: TGTGCCAGCAGTAATGTAAACGGGGTTTACGAGCAGTACTTC
d_call: .
v_call: TRBV6-1
clone_size: .
j_call: TRBJ2-7

cdr3_aa: CASTQGGYEQYF
cdr3_nt: TGTGCCAGCACCCAGGGGGGTTACGAGCAGTACTTC
d_call: .
v_call: TRBV6-5
clone_size: .
j_call: TRBJ2-7

cdr3_aa: CASGYRSRGSYEQYF
cdr3_nt: TGTGCCAGCGGATACCGATCCCGGGGGTCCTACGAGCAGTACTTC
d_call: .
v_call: TRBV28
clone_size: .
j_call: TRBJ2-7

cdr3_aa: CASSTGQGNEQYF
cdr3_nt: TGTGCCAGTAGCACGGGACAGGGGAACGAGCAGTACTTC
d_call: TRBD1
v_call: TRBV19
clone_size: .
j_call: TRBJ2-7

cdr3_aa: CSVYRDRGYEQFF
cdr3_nt: TGCAGCGTTTACCGGGACAGGGGGTATGAGCAGTTCTTC
d_call: TRBD1
v_call: TRBV29-1
clone_size: .
j_call: TRBJ2-1

cdr3_aa: CASSSRQATNSPLHF
cdr3_nt: TGTGCCAGCAGCTCGAGACAGGCAACCAATTCACCCCTCCACTTT
d_call: .
v_call: TRBV13
clone_size: .
j_call: TRBJ1-6

cdr3_aa: CASSYTGDSPLHF
cdr3_nt: TGTGCCAGCAGTTACACAGGGGACTCACCCCTCCACTTT
d_call: TRBD1
v_call: TRBV6-6
clone_size: .
j_call: TRBJ1-6

cdr3_aa: CASSTGTSGANVLTF
cdr3_nt: TGCGCCAGCAGTACAGGGACCTCTGGGGCCAACGTCCTGACTTTC
d_call: .
v_call: TRBV5-1
clone_size: once
j_call: TRBJ2-6

cdr3_aa: CASSLEGAGGRVGTDTQYF
cdr3_nt: TGTGCCAGCAGCTTAGAAGGGGCGGGGGGGCGGGTAGGCACAGATACGCAGTATTTT
d_call: TRBD2
v_call: TRBV7-6
clone_size: .
j_call: TRBJ2-3

cdr3_aa: CAISESPQNSYNEQFF
cdr3_nt: TGTGCCATCAGTGAGTCGCCCCAGAACTCCTACAATGAGCAGTTCTTC
d_call: .
v_call: TRBV10-3
clone_size: .
j_call: TRBJ2-1

cdr3_aa: CASSLVQGANEQYF
cdr3_nt: TGCGCCAGCAGCTTGGTCCAGGGGGCCAACGAGCAGTACTTC
d_call: TRBD1
v_call: TRBV5-1
clone_size: .
j_call: TRBJ2-7

cdr3_aa: CATLGQAWSIQYF
cdr3_nt: TGTGCCACGCTAGGACAGGCCTGGAGCATTCAGTACTTC
d_call: TRBD1
v_call: TRBV6-1
clone_size: .
j_call: TRBJ2-4

cdr3_aa: CASSVSRQAGTGELFF
cdr3_nt: TGTGCCAGCAGTGTCTCCAGACAGGCGGGCACCGGGGAGCTGTTTTTT
d_call: .
v_call: TRBV2
clone_size: once
j_call: TRBJ2-2

cdr3_aa: CASSSISGGQGETQYF
cdr3_nt: TGTGCCAGCAGCTCGATTAGCGGGGGGCAGGGAGAGACCCAGTACTTC
d_call: TRBD2
v_call: TRBV7-2
clone_size: .
j_call: TRBJ2-5

cdr3_aa: CASRTGFSGNTIYF
cdr3_nt: TGTGCCAGCAGGACAGGTTTCTCTGGAAACACCATATATTTT
d_call: .
v_call: TRBV7-9
clone_size: .
j_call: TRBJ1-3

cdr3_aa: CASSGTGGMNTEAFF
cdr3_nt: TGTGCCAGCAGCGGGACAGGGGGCATGAACACTGAAGCTTTCTTT
d_call: TRBD1
v_call: TRBV5-7
clone_size: .
j_call: TRBJ1-1

cdr3_aa: CASSFRGGSADTQYF
cdr3_nt: TGTGCCAGCAGCTTTCGGGGGGGCAGTGCAGATACGCAGTATTTT
d_call: TRBD2
v_call: TRBV11-3
clone_size: .
j_call: TRBJ2-3

cdr3_aa: CASSLTRGGGFSPLHF
cdr3_nt: TGTGCCAGCAGTTTAACGAGGGGAGGTGGTTTTTCACCCCTCCACTTT
d_call: .
v_call: TRBV27
clone_size: .
j_call: TRBJ1-6

cdr3_aa: CASSLAGAEKTQYF
cdr3_nt: TGTGCCAGCAGCTTGGCCGGGGCCGAGAAGACCCAGTACTTC
d_call: .
v_call: TRBV5-5
clone_size: few
j_call: TRBJ2-5

cdr3_aa: CSVEGETQYF
cdr3_nt: TGCAGCGTTGAGGGAGAGACCCAGTACTTC
d_call: .
v_call: TRBV29-1
clone_size: once
j_call: TRBJ2-5

cdr3_aa: CASSLGLRGQETQYF
cdr3_nt: TGTGCTAGCAGCTTAGGACTTCGGGGGCAAGAGACCCAGTACTTC
d_call: .
v_call: TRBV7-7
clone_size: .
j_call: TRBJ2-5

cdr3_aa: CASSLVRQGLGNEQFF
cdr3_nt: TGTGCCAGCAGTTTGGTTAGACAAGGTTTAGGGAATGAGCAGTTCTTC
d_call: .
v_call: TRBV28
clone_size: .
j_call: TRBJ2-1

cdr3_aa: CSVYTSGGLNEQFF
cdr3_nt: TGCAGCGTGTATACTAGCGGGGGCTTGAATGAGCAGTTCTTC
d_call: TRBD2
v_call: TRBV29-1
clone_size: .
j_call: TRBJ2-1

cdr3_aa: CASILTGCRDSGANVLTF
cdr3_nt: TGTGCCAGCATTCTTACCGGGTGCCGTGACTCTGGGGCCAACGTCCTGACTTTC
d_call: .
v_call: TRBV28
clone_size: .
j_call: TRBJ2-6

cdr3_aa: CASSLDPGKTTQYF
cdr3_nt: TGCGCCAGCAGCTTGGATCCAGGGAAGACGACCCAGTACTTC
d_call: .
v_call: TRBV5-1
clone_size: .
j_call: TRBJ2-5

cdr3_aa: CASSYSYSSRNSPLHF
cdr3_nt: TGTGCCAGCAGTTACTCGTATTCCTCGAGGAATTCACCCCTCCACTTT
d_call: .
v_call: TRBV6-5
clone_size: .
j_call: TRBJ1-6

cdr3_aa: CASSLPGQGSTDTQYF
cdr3_nt: TGTGCCAGCAGCCTACCGGGACAGGGTAGCACAGATACGCAGTATTTT
d_call: TRBD1
v_call: TRBV28
clone_size: .
j_call: TRBJ2-3

cdr3_aa: CASHLLGAHQPQHF
cdr3_nt: TGTGCCAGTCACCTCTTGGGCGCGCATCAGCCCCAGCATTTT
d_call: .
v_call: TRBV19
clone_size: once
j_call: TRBJ1-5

cdr3_aa: CASSFSWENEKLFF
cdr3_nt: TGTGCCAGCAGCTTCAGCTGGGAGAATGAAAAACTGTTTTTT
d_call: .
v_call: TRBV7-2
clone_size: once
j_call: TRBJ1-4

cdr3_aa: CASSPGQGKYNEQFF
cdr3_nt: TGTGCCAGCAGCCCGGGACAGGGAAAATACAATGAGCAGTTCTTC
d_call: TRBD1
v_call: TRBV7-9
clone_size: .
j_call: TRBJ2-1

cdr3_aa: CASSEVQGAGGNTIYF
cdr3_nt: TGTGCCAGCAGTGAAGTCCAGGGGGCCGGAGGAAACACCATATATTTT
d_call: TRBD1
v_call: TRBV6-1
clone_size: .
j_call: TRBJ1-3

cdr3_aa: CASSLGVYMNTEAFF
cdr3_nt: TGTGCCAGCAGTTTAGGGGTATACATGAACACTGAAGCTTTCTTT
d_call: .
v_call: TRBV28
clone_size: .
j_call: TRBJ1-1

cdr3_aa: CASTLGDRGHKEQYF
cdr3_nt: TGTGCCAGCACCTTGGGGGACAGGGGCCATAAAGAGCAGTACTTC
d_call: TRBD1
v_call: TRBV28
clone_size: .
j_call: TRBJ2-7

cdr3_aa: CASTREGSGLSGNTIYF
cdr3_nt: TGTGCCAGTACCCGAGAGGGCTCGGGACTCTCTGGAAACACCATATATTTT
d_call: .
v_call: TRBV19
clone_size: .
j_call: TRBJ1-3